A selection of T cell receptor beta chains follows, all from one sample in a study of shared clonotypes between healthy human individuals. The method was immunoSEQ multiplex PCR; TCRdb's version includes in-frame clones alone and lacks a portion of them. The repertoire holds over 400,000 clones, with about 72% as singletons. Sequences were obtained from PBMCs. Receptor source: a woman aged 40 to 49 in good health. Some clones in this sample may be carry-over from other donors' samples. Both conserved end residues are part of each CDR3. A D gene is named only where the DNA matches it firmly. Size tells how often a clone was seen (once, few, many) or the class of an expanded clone, and some rows leave it out.

CDR3 length: 12
V gene: TRBV19
clone size: NA
J gene: TRBJ1-1
D gene: NA
CDR3 protein: CASSMWGTEAFF
CDR3 DNA: TGTGCCAGTAGTATGTGGGGGACTGAAGCTTTCTTT

CDR3 length: 14
V gene: TRBV9
clone size: few
J gene: TRBJ2-7
D gene: NA
CDR3 protein: CASSVGGSSYEQYF
CDR3 DNA: TGTGCCAGCAGCGTAGGGGGCAGTTCCTACGAGCAGTACTTC

CDR3 length: 14
V gene: TRBV9
clone size: many
J gene: TRBJ1-2
D gene: TRBD1
CDR3 protein: CASSTRQGNYGYTF
CDR3 DNA: TGTGCCAGCAGCACTCGACAGGGAAACTATGGCTACACCTTC

CDR3 length: 17
V gene: TRBV15
clone size: NA
J gene: TRBJ1-2
D gene: NA
CDR3 protein: CATSRAHDRKINYGYTF
CDR3 DNA: TGTGCCACCAGCAGAGCCCACGACAGGAAGATTAACTATGGCTACACCTTC

CDR3 length: 16
V gene: TRBV27
clone size: NA
J gene: TRBJ1-1
D gene: TRBD1
CDR3 protein: CASSTGQGALYTEAFF
CDR3 DNA: TGTGCCAGCAGCACGGGACAGGGGGCTTTATACACTGAAGCTTTCTTT

CDR3 length: 13
V gene: TRBV6-5
clone size: NA
J gene: TRBJ2-7
D gene: NA
CDR3 protein: CASKQGASYEQYF
CDR3 DNA: TGTGCCAGCAAGCAGGGAGCCTCCTACGAGCAGTACTTC

CDR3 length: 14
V gene: TRBV7-9
clone size: few
J gene: TRBJ1-4
D gene: TRBD1
CDR3 protein: CASSYRDRLEKLFF
CDR3 DNA: TGTGCCAGCAGCTACCGGGACAGGCTTGAAAAACTGTTTTTT

CDR3 length: 19
V gene: TRBV28
clone size: NA
J gene: TRBJ2-5
D gene: TRBD1
CDR3 protein: CASSLGTPLWGTGIETQYF
CDR3 DNA: TGTGCCAGCAGTTTAGGGACCCCTTTGTGGGGGACAGGGATAGAGACCCAGTACTTC

CDR3 length: 17
V gene: TRBV5-1
clone size: NA
J gene: TRBJ2-3
D gene: NA
CDR3 protein: CASSFTSGLRRTDTQYF
CDR3 DNA: TGCGCCAGCAGCTTTACCTCGGGGCTCCGACGCACAGATACGCAGTATTTT

CDR3 length: 16
V gene: TRBV18
clone size: NA
J gene: TRBJ2-5
D gene: TRBD2
CDR3 protein: CASSPRASGRGGTQYF
CDR3 DNA: TGTGCCAGCTCACCACGAGCTAGCGGGAGGGGGGGGACCCAGTACTTC

CDR3 length: 13
V gene: TRBV5-1
clone size: many
J gene: TRBJ1-1
D gene: NA
CDR3 protein: CASSQTTNTEAFF
CDR3 DNA: TGCGCCAGCAGCCAGACAACCAACACTGAAGCTTTCTTT

CDR3 length: 13
V gene: TRBV28
clone size: NA
J gene: TRBJ2-7
D gene: NA
CDR3 protein: CASSLPSSYEQYF
CDR3 DNA: TGTGCCAGCAGTTTGCCGAGCTCCTACGAGCAGTACTTC

CDR3 length: 15
V gene: TRBV25-1
clone size: NA
J gene: TRBJ1-1
D gene: TRBD1
CDR3 protein: CASSLAGGGNTEAFF
CDR3 DNA: TGTGCCAGCAGCTTAGCAGGGGGTGGGAACACTGAAGCTTTCTTT

CDR3 length: 14
V gene: TRBV30
clone size: NA
J gene: TRBJ1-2
D gene: NA
CDR3 protein: CAWSALSGAGGYTF
CDR3 DNA: TGTGCCTGGAGTGCACTGTCGGGGGCGGGTGGCTACACCTTC

CDR3 length: 16
V gene: TRBV15
clone size: NA
J gene: TRBJ1-1
D gene: NA
CDR3 protein: CATSIQAWSMNTEAFF
CDR3 DNA: TGTGCCACCAGCATACAAGCATGGAGCATGAACACTGAAGCTTTCTTT

CDR3 length: 15
V gene: TRBV11-2
clone size: few
J gene: TRBJ1-2
D gene: TRBD1
CDR3 protein: CASSPTTGGEYGYTF
CDR3 DNA: TGTGCCAGCAGCCCAACAACAGGGGGCGAATATGGCTACACCTTC

CDR3 length: 13
V gene: TRBV18
clone size: NA
J gene: TRBJ2-1
D gene: NA
CDR3 protein: CASSPTGYNEQFF
CDR3 DNA: TGTGCCAGCTCACCAACAGGCTACAATGAGCAGTTCTTC

CDR3 length: 12
V gene: TRBV28
clone size: NA
J gene: TRBJ2-7
D gene: NA
CDR3 protein: CASRMSGLEQYF
CDR3 DNA: TGTGCCAGCAGGATGAGTGGGTTAGAGCAGTACTTC

CDR3 length: 12
V gene: TRBV10-3
clone size: few
J gene: TRBJ1-1
D gene: NA
CDR3 protein: CAISGAATEAFF
CDR3 DNA: TGTGCCATCAGTGGAGCGGCCACTGAAGCTTTCTTT

CDR3 length: 15
V gene: TRBV6-1
clone size: NA
J gene: TRBJ2-7
D gene: NA
CDR3 protein: CASSEAVTIEYEQYF
CDR3 DNA: TGTGCCAGCAGTGAAGCGGTGACTATAGAGTACGAGCAGTACTTC

CDR3 length: 12
V gene: TRBV13
clone size: NA
J gene: TRBJ2-1
D gene: NA
CDR3 protein: CASSLHYNEQFF
CDR3 DNA: TGTGCCAGCAGCCTTCACTACAATGAGCAGTTCTTC

CDR3 length: 16
V gene: TRBV5-1
clone size: few
J gene: TRBJ2-7
D gene: TRBD2
CDR3 protein: CASSPLGVAGVEEQYF
CDR3 DNA: TGCGCCAGCAGCCCCCTCGGGGTAGCGGGAGTGGAGGAGCAGTACTTC

CDR3 length: 13
V gene: TRBV7-3
clone size: NA
J gene: TRBJ1-3
D gene: NA
CDR3 protein: CASSSVPGNTIYF
CDR3 DNA: TGTGCCAGCAGCTCCGTGCCGGGAAACACCATATATTTT

CDR3 length: 19
V gene: TRBV18
clone size: NA
J gene: TRBJ2-7
D gene: TRBD2
CDR3 protein: CASSAQFQTSGTQLHEQYF
CDR3 DNA: TGTGCCAGCTCAGCCCAATTCCAAACTAGCGGGACCCAGCTCCACGAGCAGTACTTC

CDR3 length: 17
V gene: TRBV9
clone size: many
J gene: TRBJ2-2
D gene: TRBD2
CDR3 protein: CASSSPGLAESTGELFF
CDR3 DNA: TGTGCCAGCAGCTCCCCGGGACTAGCGGAATCCACCGGGGAGCTGTTTTTT

CDR3 length: 16
V gene: TRBV29-1
clone size: NA
J gene: TRBJ2-3
D gene: NA
CDR3 protein: CSVEDFGWFRTDTQYF
CDR3 DNA: TGCAGCGTTGAAGATTTTGGGTGGTTCAGGACAGATACGCAGTATTTT

CDR3 length: 13
V gene: TRBV9
clone size: NA
J gene: TRBJ2-3
D gene: NA
CDR3 protein: CASSVAHTDTQYF
CDR3 DNA: TGTGCCAGCAGCGTAGCCCACACAGATACGCAGTATTTT

CDR3 length: 14
V gene: TRBV6-4
clone size: many
J gene: TRBJ2-2
D gene: TRBD1
CDR3 protein: CASSVGTDTGELFF
CDR3 DNA: TGTGCCAGCAGTGTAGGGACAGACACCGGGGAGCTGTTTTTT

CDR3 length: 14
V gene: TRBV6-6
clone size: once
J gene: TRBJ1-5
D gene: TRBD1
CDR3 protein: CASSPGGSNQPQHF
CDR3 DNA: TGTGCCAGCAGCCCAGGGGGGAGCAATCAGCCCCAGCATTTT

CDR3 length: 18
V gene: TRBV7-2
clone size: NA
J gene: TRBJ2-1
D gene: TRBD1
CDR3 protein: CASSLRGPSRYAYNEQFF
CDR3 DNA: TGTGCCAGCAGCTTAAGGGGGCCATCAAGGTACGCCTACAATGAGCAGTTCTTC

CDR3 length: 12
V gene: TRBV7-8
clone size: NA
J gene: TRBJ1-2
D gene: NA
CDR3 protein: CASSPQGRGYTF
CDR3 DNA: TGTGCCAGCAGCCCACAGGGCCGGGGCTACACCTTC